This TCR beta chain was captured in a study of beta chain features in type 1 diabetes. Regarding the study as a whole: Type 1 diabetes patients had moderately but significantly shorter TCRB CDR3s in all four CD4+ subsets. With patients and controls alike, PCR might favor shorter templates to an equal degree.

As for this clone: Its antigen is unidentified.

What was sequenced were expressed TCRB transcripts, since all of the isolated RNA had been reverse transcribed. Sequencing was performed with immunoSEQ multiplex PCR; in TCRdb, only in-frame clones are kept and a portion is missing. The sample lists 150,000 to 180,000 clones; around 10% were seen once. This CDR3 is 13 amino acids long. Germline V lookup: CDR1 MDHEN, CDR2 SYDVKM. Trimming shortened V by 7 bases and J by 5 bases, and 14 bases separated the two germline ends. Material for sequencing was central memory CD4+ T cells from blood. The receptor was derived from a man aged 18 to 30 in good health. The V gene is TRBV28, the J gene TRBJ1-1; D unresolved. The CDR3 DNA is TGTGCCAGCATTCAGCAGGCGGGGACTGAAGCTTTCTTT. Translated: CASIQQAGTEAFF.